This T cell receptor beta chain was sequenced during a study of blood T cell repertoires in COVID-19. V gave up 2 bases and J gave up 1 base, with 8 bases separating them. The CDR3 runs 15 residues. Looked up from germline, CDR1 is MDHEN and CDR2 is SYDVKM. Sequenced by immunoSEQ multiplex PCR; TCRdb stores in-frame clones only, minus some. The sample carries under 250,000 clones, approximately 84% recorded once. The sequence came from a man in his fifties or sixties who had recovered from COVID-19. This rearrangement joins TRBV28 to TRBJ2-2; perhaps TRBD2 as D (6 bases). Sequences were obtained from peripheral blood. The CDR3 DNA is TGTGCCAGCAGTTTAACGGGACTGAACACCGGGGAGCTGTTTTTT. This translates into CASSLTGLNTGELFF.